The clone carrying this TCR beta chain turned up a few times. Its antigen is undetermined. CDR3 length equals 16 residues. With V trimmed by 3 bases and J by 7 bases, 8 bases remained unmatched. Germline V gene data show CDR1 as SGHDT and CDR2 as YYEEEE. The record originates from a study of response to subunit inactivated influenza vaccine. General study results and limits: With each seasonal influenza vaccination, the authors suggested, few new T cells are recruited.

MiXCR, run by TCRdb on the RT-PCR reads, gives a single entry per CDR3 protein. The data show 650,000 to 800,000 distinct CDR3 sequences, roughly 13% seen once. This TCR came from a man in his forties or fifties who received an inactivated influenza vaccine. The starting material was PBMCs from blood, obtained roughly 15 days before vaccination. The V and J genes are TRBV5-6 and TRBJ2-1, with 12 positions matching TRBD1. The CDR3 coding sequence is TGTGCCAGCAGCTCGACTCCGGGACAGGGGGCTAATGAGCAGTTCTTC. It is translated as CASSSTPGQGANEQFF.